The entry below describes one T cell receptor beta chain. Antigen: not known. The record originates from a study of cytomegalovirus exposure and HLA in healthy donors. Study conclusions and caveats: For cytomegalovirus status, the classifier reportedly gave diagnoses with high specificity and sensitivity. That first-cohort TCR clusters tended to co-occur in the 95 to 150 validation repertoires was found in a later analysis.

Libraries were prepared by immunoSEQ multiplex PCR; TCRdb keeps only in-frame clonotypes and omits some of them. Altogether 180,000 or so clones are present, roughly 86% being singletons, with the ten largest covering roughly 7%. Germline V gives CDR1 SEHNR, CDR2 FQNEAQ (reference sequence). The CDR3 consists of 15 residues. The V and J ends lost 4 bases and 5 bases, in that order; junction bases with no gene match: 7. This sequence originates from a young man in good health and CMV-seropositive. Sequenced material: PBMCs. The chain employs TRBV7-9 and TRBJ2-7, with 11 bases matching TRBD1. DNA of the CDR3: TGTGCCAGCAGCTACTGGGACAGGGGGGAGAACGAGCAGTACTTC. Translating gives CASSYWDRGENEQYF.